This TCR beta chain was recorded in a study of blood T cells in healthy people across ages. Study-level background: Through template switching, about one barcoded beta molecule was captured per two T cells, as measured in model experiments.

Combining a sample-barcoded 5' primer with a J-beta primer mix, a second PCR ran for about 7 to 11 cycles. TCRdb re-analysed the 5' RACE reads in MiXCR, keeping a single row per CDR3 protein. This table has fewer than 2 million distinct CDR3 sequences, 30% to 40% appearing once. Notes on this clonotype: At one of its ends the junction is not consistent with the germline gene, which may arise from a read error.

The germline V gene encodes CDR1 SGHAT and CDR2 FQDESV (reference sequence). The CDR3 loop spans 17 amino acids. Donors ranged from about 6 to 90 years old and were healthy Caucasians in Russia. The sequence came from a human donor in good health. The specimen sequenced was blood. The chain employs TRBV11-1 and TRBJ2-1; 12 bases align to TRBD2. CDR3 sequence (DNA): TGTGTCAGCAGCTCATGGACTAGCGGGGATAAGGACAATGAGCAGTTCTTC. Its translation: CVSSSWTSGDKDNEQFF.